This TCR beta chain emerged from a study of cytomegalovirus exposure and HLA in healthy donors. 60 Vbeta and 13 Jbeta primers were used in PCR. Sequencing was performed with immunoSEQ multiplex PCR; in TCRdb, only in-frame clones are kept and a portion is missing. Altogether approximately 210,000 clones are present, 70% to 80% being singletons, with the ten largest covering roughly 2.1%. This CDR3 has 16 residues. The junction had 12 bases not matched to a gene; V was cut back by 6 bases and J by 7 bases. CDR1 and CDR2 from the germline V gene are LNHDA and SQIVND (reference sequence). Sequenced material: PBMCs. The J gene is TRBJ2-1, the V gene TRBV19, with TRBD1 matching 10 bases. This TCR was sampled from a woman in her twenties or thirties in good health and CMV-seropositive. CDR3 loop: CASRPPGQGRGNEQFF. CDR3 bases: TGTGCCAGTAGGCCCCCGGGACAGGGGCGAGGGAATGAGCAGTTCTTC. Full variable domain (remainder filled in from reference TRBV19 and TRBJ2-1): DGGITQSPKYLFRKEGQNVTLSCEQNLNHDAMYWYRQDPGQGLRLIYYSQIVNDFQKGDIAEGYSVSREKKESFPLTVTSAQKNPTAFYLCASRPPGQGRGNEQFFGPGTRLTVL.